These T cell receptor beta chains were read from a single sample in a study of blood T cell repertoires in COVID-19. Generated by immunoSEQ multiplex PCR, the TCRdb table keeps only in-frame clones and is missing some. The repertoire holds tens of thousands of clones, with around 82% as singletons. The sequenced material came from peripheral blood. The receptors stem from a man aged 40-49 years with acute or convalescent COVID-19. Each CDR3 is given with its conserved first and last residue. A D gene is named only where the DNA matches it firmly. The size of a clone is reported for some rows only, either as once, few or many, or as a class for expanded clones.

J,V,D,size,CDR3,DNA
TRBJ1-1,TRBV18,TRBD1,-,CASSPFAGGQGETEAFF,TGTGCCAGCTCACCATTTGCGGGGGGACAGGGGGAAACTGAAGCTTTCTTT
TRBJ1-2,TRBV6-5,-,-,CASSYSEGRAYGYTF,TGTGCCAGCAGTTACTCGGAGGGGCGCGCCTATGGCTACACCTTC
TRBJ1-4,TRBV4-3,-,-,CASSQDFPRKVEKLFF,TGCGCCAGCAGCCAAGATTTCCCGCGGAAAGTGGAAAAACTGTTTTTT
TRBJ2-3,TRBV5-4,-,once,CASSRSGGLSHPTQYF,TGTGCCAGCAGCCGATCAGGGGGGTTATCTCACCCTACGCAGTATTTT
TRBJ1-6,TRBV13,TRBD1,-,CASSLDRANSPLHF,TGTGCCAGCAGCTTGGACAGGGCTAATTCACCCCTCCACTTT
TRBJ1-2,TRBV7-2,TRBD1,-,CASSLDSWTGGYGYTF,TGTGCCAGCAGCTTAGATAGTTGGACAGGGGGCTATGGCTACACCTTC
TRBJ2-1,TRBV5-5,TRBD2,-,CASSPEGYAAGGPGYEQFF,TGTGCCAGCAGCCCTGAAGGGTATGCGGCGGGGGGGCCTGGGTATGAGCAGTTCTTC
TRBJ2-7,TRBV12-3/TRBV12-4,-,-,CASFRTGSYEQYF,TGTGCCAGCTTCCGGACGGGATCCTACGAGCAGTACTTC
TRBJ2-3,TRBV13,-,-,CASSFAGAAQYF,TGTGCCAGCAGCTTCGCGGGTGCCGCGCAGTATTTT
TRBJ2-7,TRBV6-5,TRBD1,-,CASSYQQGYEQYF,TGTGCCAGCAGTTATCAACAGGGGTACGAGCAGTACTTC
TRBJ1-2,TRBV28,-,-,CAIYLGGVNYGYTF,TGTGCCATCTACCTCGGCGGAGTAAACTATGGCTACACCTTC